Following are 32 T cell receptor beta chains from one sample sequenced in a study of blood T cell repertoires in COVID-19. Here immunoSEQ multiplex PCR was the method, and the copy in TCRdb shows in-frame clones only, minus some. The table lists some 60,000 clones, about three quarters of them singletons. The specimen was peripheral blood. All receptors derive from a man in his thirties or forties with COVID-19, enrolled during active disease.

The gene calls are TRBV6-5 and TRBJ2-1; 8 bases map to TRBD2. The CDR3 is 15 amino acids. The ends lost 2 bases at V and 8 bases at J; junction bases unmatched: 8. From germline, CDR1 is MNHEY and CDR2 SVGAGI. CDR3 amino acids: CASSYTTGGIYEQFF. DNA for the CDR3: TGTGCCAGCAGTTACACGACGGGAGGGATCTATGAGCAGTTCTTC.

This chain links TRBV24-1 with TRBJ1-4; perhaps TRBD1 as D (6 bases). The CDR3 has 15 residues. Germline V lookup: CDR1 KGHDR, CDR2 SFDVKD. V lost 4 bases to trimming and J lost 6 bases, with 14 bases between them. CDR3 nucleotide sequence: TGTGCCACCAGTGACCGCCGGGACACCGATGAAAAACTGTTTTTT. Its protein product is CATSDRRDTDEKLFF.

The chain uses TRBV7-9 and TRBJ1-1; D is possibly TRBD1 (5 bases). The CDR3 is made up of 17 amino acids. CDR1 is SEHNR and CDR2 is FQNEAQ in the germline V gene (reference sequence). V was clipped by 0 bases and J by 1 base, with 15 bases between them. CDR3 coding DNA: TGTGCCAGCAGCTTAGCGCTGGGGGTGCGGGAGAACACTGAAGCTTTCTTT. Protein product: CASSLALGVRENTEAFF.

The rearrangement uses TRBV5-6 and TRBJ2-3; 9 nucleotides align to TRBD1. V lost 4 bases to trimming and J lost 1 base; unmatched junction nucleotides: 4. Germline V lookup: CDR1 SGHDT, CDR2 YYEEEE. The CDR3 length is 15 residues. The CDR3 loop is CASSRQGEGTDTQYF. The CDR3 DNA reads TGTGCCAGCAGCCGACAGGGGGAGGGCACAGATACGCAGTATTTT.

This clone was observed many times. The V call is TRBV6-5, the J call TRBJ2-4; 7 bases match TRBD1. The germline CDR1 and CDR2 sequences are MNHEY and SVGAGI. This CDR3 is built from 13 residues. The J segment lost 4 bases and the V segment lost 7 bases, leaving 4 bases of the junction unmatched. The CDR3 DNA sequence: TGTGCCAGCACCACGGGACAGAAAAACATTCAGTACTTC. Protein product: CASTTGQKNIQYF.

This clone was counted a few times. CDR3 DNA sequence: TGCGCCAGCAGCTTCTCCGGCTACGAGCAGTACTTC. As protein: CASSFSGYEQYF. The rearrangement joins TRBV5-1 to TRBJ2-7; D ambiguous. CDR1 SGHRS and CDR2 YFSETQ come from the germline V gene. The CDR3 totals 12 residues. The germline V and J ends were trimmed by 2 bases and 3 bases, with 6 bases remaining between them. The entire variable domain, with the rest obtained from reference TRBV5-1 and TRBJ2-7, is as follows: KAGVTQTPRYLIKTRGQQVTLSCSPISGHRSVSWYQQTPGQGLQFLFEYFSETQRNKGNFPGRFSGRQFSNSRSEMNVSTLELGDSALYLCASSFSGYEQYFGPGTRLTVT.

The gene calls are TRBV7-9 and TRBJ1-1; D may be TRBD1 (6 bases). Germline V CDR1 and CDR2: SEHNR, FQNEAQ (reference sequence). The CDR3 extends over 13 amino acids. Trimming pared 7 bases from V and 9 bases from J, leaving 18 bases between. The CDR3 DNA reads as TGTGCCAGCACCCTAGATCAGGACAGAAAAGCTTTCTTT. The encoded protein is CASTLDQDRKAFF.

Here the CDR3 reads CASSFGQGLPYEQYF. CDR3 in DNA: TGTGCCAGCAGTTTCGGACAGGGACTCCCCTACGAGCAGTACTTC. V and J are TRBV27 and TRBJ2-7, with 8 bases that match TRBD1. CDR3 length equals 15 residues. V lost 3 bases to trimming and J lost 2 bases; unmatched junction nucleotides: 6. Germline V gene sequence: CDR1 MNHEY, CDR2 SMNVEV (reference sequence).

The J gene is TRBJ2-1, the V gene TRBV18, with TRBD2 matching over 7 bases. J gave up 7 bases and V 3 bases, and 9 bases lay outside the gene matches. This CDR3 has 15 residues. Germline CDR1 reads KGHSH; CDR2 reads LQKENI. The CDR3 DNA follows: TGTGCCAGCTCACCGCCATCCCGCGGGGGAAATGAGCAGTTCTTC. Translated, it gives CASSPPSRGGNEQFF.

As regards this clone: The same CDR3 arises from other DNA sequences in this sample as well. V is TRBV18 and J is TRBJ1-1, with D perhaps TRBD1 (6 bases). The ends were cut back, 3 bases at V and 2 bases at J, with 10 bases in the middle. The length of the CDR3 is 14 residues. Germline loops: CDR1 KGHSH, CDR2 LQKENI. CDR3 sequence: CASSPSDRNTEAFF. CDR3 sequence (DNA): TGTGCCAGCTCACCCTCGGACAGAAACACTGAAGCTTTCTTT.

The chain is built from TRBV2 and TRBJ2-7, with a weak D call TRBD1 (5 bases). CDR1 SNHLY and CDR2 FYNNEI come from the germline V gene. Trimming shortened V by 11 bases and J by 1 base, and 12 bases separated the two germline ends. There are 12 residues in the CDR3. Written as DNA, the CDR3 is TGTGCCTCTAGGGCAGGGTCCTACGAGCAGTACTTC. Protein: CASRAGSYEQYF.

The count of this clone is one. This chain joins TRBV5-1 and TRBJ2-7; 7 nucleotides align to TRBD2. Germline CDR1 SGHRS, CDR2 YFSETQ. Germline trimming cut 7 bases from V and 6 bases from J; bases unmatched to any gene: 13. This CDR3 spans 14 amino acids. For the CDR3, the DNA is TGCGCCAGCCGCCCGACTAGCTCCCTGGGCGAGCAGTACTTC. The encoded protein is CASRPTSSLGEQYF.

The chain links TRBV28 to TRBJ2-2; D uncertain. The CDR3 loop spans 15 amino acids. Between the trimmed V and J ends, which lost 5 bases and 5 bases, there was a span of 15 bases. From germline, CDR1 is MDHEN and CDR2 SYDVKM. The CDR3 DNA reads TGTGCCAGCAGTGCCGTGTTAGCTGGGACCGGGGAGCTGTTTTTT. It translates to CASSAVLAGTGELFF.

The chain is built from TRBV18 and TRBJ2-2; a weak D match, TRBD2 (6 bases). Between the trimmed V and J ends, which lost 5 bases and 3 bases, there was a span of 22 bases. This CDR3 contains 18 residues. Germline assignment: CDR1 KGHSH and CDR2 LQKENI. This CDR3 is CASSSSAASREDTGELFF. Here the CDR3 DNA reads TGTGCCAGCTCATCCTCAGCAGCCTCCAGGGAGGACACCGGGGAGCTGTTTTTT.

The CDR3 reads CASSQDLTSAHEQYF. The DNA for the CDR3 is TGTGCCAGCAGCCAAGACCTCACTAGCGCCCACGAGCAGTACTTC. The chain has TRBV3-1 (or the pseudogene TRBV3-2) and TRBJ2-7; 7 bases fit TRBD2. This CDR3 is 15 amino acids long. CDR1 and CDR2 (germline): LGHDT, YNNKEL (reference sequence). Trimming at V came to 0 bases and at J to 5 bases, leaving 7 bases not matched to a gene.

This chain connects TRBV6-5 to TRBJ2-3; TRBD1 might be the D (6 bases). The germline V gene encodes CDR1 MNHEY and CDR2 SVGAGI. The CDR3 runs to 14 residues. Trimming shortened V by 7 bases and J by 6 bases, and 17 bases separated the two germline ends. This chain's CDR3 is CASKPGEQSDTQYF. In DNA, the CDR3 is TGTGCCAGCAAACCAGGGGAACAATCGGATACGCAGTATTTT.

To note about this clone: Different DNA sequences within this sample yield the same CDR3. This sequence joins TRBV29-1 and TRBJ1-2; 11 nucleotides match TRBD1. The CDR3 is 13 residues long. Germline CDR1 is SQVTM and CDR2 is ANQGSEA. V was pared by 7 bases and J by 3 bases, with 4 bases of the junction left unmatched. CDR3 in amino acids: CSARTGGDYGYTF. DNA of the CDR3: TGCAGCGCTAGGACAGGGGGCGACTATGGCTACACCTTC. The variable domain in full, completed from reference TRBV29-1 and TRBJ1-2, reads SAVISQKPSRDICQRGTSLTIQCQVDSQVTMMFWYRQQPGQSLTLIATANQGSEATYESGFVIDKFPISRPNLTFSTLTVSNMSPEDSSIYLCSARTGGDYGYTFGSGTRLTVV.

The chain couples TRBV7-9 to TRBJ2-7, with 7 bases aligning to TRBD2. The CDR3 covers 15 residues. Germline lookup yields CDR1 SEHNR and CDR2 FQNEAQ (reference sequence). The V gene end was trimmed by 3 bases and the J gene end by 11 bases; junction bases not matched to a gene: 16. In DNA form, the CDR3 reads TGTGCCAGCAGCTTTCGGGATGGGTCCTCGCTAGCGGAGTACTTC. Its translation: CASSFRDGSSLAEYF.

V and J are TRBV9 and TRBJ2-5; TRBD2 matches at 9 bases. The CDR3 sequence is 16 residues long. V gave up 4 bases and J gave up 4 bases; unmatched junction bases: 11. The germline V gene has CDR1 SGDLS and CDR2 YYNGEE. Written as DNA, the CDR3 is TGTGCCAGCAGCCGGGCCAATAGCGGGGGAGGAGAGACCCAGTACTTC. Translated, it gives CASSRANSGGGETQYF.

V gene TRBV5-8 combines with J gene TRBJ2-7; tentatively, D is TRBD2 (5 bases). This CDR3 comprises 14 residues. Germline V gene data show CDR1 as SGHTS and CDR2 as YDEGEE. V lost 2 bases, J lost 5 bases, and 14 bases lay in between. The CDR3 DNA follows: TGTGCCAGCAGCTTAGGAGGAATGATCGACGAGCAGTACTTC. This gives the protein CASSLGGMIDEQYF.

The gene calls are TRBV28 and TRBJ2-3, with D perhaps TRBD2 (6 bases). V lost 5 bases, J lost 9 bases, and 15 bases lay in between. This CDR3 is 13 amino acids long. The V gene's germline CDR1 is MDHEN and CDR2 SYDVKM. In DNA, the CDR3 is TGTGCCAGCAGTCTACCGACTAGTGGGACGCAGTATTTT. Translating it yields CASSLPTSGTQYF.

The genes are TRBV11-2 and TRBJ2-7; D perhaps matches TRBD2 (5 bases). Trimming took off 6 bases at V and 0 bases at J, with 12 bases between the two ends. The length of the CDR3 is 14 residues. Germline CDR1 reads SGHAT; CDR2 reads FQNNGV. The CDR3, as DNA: TGTGCCAGCAGGGCGGCTAGCTTCTCCTACGAGCAGTACTTC. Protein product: CASRAASFSYEQYF.

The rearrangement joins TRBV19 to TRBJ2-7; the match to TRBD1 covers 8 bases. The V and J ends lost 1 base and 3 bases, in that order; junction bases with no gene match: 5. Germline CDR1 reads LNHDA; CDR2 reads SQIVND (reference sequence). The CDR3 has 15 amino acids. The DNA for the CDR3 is TGTGCCAGTAGTATAGGGACAGGGATGGTCTACGAGCAGTACTTC. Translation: CASSIGTGMVYEQYF.

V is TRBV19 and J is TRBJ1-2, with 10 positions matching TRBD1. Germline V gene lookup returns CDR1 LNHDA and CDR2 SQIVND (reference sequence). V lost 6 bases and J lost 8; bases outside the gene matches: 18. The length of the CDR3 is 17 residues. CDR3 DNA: TGTGCCAGTAGCTCCTACGTCCTACGGGACAGGGGAGGCGGCTACACCTTC. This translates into CASSSYVLRDRGGGYTF.

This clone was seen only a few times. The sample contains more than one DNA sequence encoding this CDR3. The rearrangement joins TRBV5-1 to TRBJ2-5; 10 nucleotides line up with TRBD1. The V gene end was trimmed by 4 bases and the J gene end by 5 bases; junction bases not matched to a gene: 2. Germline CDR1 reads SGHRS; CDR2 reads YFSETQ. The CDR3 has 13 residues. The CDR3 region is CASSPGQGETQYF. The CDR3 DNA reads TGCGCCAGCAGCCCGGGACAGGGGGAGACCCAGTACTTC.

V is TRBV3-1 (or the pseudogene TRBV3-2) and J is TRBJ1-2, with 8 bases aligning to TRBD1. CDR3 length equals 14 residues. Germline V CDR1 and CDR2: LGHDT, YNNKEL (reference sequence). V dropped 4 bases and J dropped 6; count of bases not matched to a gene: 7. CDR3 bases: TGTGCCAGCAGCCCCCGGGACAGGTATCATGGCTACACCTTC. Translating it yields CASSPRDRYHGYTF.

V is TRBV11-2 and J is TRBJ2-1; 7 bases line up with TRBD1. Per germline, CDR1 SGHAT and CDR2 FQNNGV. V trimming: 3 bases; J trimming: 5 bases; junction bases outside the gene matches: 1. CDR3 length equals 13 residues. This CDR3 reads CASSLGQNNEQFF. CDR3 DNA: TGTGCCAGCAGCTTGGGACAGAACAATGAGCAGTTCTTC.

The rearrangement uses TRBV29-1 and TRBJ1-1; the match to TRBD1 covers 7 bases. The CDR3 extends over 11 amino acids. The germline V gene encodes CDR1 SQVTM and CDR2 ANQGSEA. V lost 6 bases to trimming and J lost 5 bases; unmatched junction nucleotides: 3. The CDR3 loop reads CSVDRDTEAFF. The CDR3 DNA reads TGCAGCGTAGACAGGGATACTGAAGCTTTCTTT.

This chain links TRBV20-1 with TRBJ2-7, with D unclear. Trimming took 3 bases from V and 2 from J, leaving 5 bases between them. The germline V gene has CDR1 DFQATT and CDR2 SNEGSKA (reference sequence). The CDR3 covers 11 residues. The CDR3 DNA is TGCAGTGCTAGCCTTACCTACGAGCAGTACTTC. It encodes CSASLTYEQYF.

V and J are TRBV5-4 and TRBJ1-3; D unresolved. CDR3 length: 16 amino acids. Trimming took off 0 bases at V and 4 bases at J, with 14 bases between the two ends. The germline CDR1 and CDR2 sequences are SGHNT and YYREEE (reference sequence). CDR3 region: CASSLGWLEGGNTIYF. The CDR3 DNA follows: TGTGCCAGCAGCTTGGGGTGGCTGGAGGGCGGAAACACCATATATTTT.

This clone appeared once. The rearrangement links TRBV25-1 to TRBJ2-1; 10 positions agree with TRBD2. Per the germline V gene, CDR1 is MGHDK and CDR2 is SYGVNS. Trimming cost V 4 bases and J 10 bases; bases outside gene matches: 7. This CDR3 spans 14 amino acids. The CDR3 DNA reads TGTGCCAGCAGTGGTCTAGCGGGAGCCAAGGAGCAGTTCTTC. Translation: CASSGLAGAKEQFF.

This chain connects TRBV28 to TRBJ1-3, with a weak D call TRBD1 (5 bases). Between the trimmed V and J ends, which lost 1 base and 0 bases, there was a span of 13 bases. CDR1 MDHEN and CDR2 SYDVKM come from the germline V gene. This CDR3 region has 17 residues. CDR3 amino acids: CASSLFQTALSGNTIYF. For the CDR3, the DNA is TGTGCCAGCAGTTTATTCCAGACAGCCCTCTCTGGAAACACCATATATTTT.